This paragraph reports one TCR beta chain. The antigen is unknown. TCRdb keeps only in-frame clones here, not all; method: immunoSEQ multiplex PCR. This table holds more than 2 million clones, 95% found once. The CDR3 loop spans 13 amino acids. V was trimmed by 1 base and J by 8 bases, leaving 11 bases between them. Per the germline V gene, CDR1 is SEHNR and CDR2 is FQNEAQ (reference sequence). The sample belongs to a study of shared clonotypes between healthy human individuals. General observations from the study: Owing to a small donor count, the genetic and exposure-history diversity represented was limited.

The receptor's source is a man between 18 and 29 years old in good health. The specimen sequenced was naive CD4+ T cells sorted from blood. Documented subset: CD45RA+ positively selected. The rearrangement links TRBV7-9 to TRBJ1-2; tentative D call: TRBD1 (6 bases). CDR3 loop: CASSLDPGTGYTF. For the CDR3, the DNA is TGTGCCAGCAGCTTAGACCCAGGGACAGGCTACACCTTC.